The present TCR beta chain was sequenced within a study of shared clonotypes between healthy human individuals. About the study: Three CD4 naive, three CD4 memory, two CD8 naive and one CD8 memory plate were used per donor. Whole-study results and caveats: Generally, naive subsets (rather than memory subsets) showed larger estimated richness.

This clone occurred a few times. Its specificity is not known. Over several immunoSEQ plates, each subset's genomic DNA was distributed in even portions. How the authors handled the data: From ImmunoSEQ came sequences covering only the junction and carrying no quality scores, so filtering differed. Sequencing used immunoSEQ multiplex PCR; TCRdb keeps in-frame clones, though not all of them. V and J calls and clone size are those listed in that table; D and trimming were worked out from the DNA. There are over a million clones in the sample; more than 75% occur only once, and approximately 0.5% lies in the top ten. V gave up 2 bases and J gave up 4 bases, with 11 bases separating them. This CDR3 region has 14 residues. Germline V lookup: CDR1 KGHSY, CDR2 FQNENV.

The TCR sequence derives from a man aged 18 to 35 in good health. Some clones in this sample may be carry-over from other donors' samples. V and J are TRBV16 and TRBJ1-1; D may be TRBD1 (6 bases). The sample comprised memory CD4+ T cells from PBMCs. Specified subset: CD45RA-negative fraction. CDR3 sequence: CASSQIQGGTEAFF. DNA for the CDR3: TGTGCCAGCAGCCAAATACAGGGCGGCACTGAAGCTTTCTTT.